What follows describes a single T cell receptor beta chain. No antigen is known for it. These data belong to a study of shared clonotypes between healthy human individuals. Study results and caveats: On the whole, naive subsets had larger estimated richness than memory subsets had. A small donor pool kept down the genetic and exposure-history diversity that was represented.

The study drew its donors from healthy HIV-negative adults without recent acute infections or vaccinations. Data came from immunoSEQ multiplex PCR; TCRdb stores just in-frame clones and leaves some out. The repertoire holds a few million clones, about 92% seen once, with roughly 0.13% in the top ten. From germline, CDR1 is SQVTM and CDR2 ANQGSEA. V lost 1 base and J 2 bases, leaving 11 bases between the germline ends. This CDR3 contains 14 residues. V usage is TRBV29-1 and J usage is TRBJ1-1; D unclear. The sequence derives from a man between 18 and 29 years old in good health. The sequencing input was naive CD4+ T cells sorted from blood. Subset noted: CD45RA+ positively selected. CDR3 loop: CSVEAGAVNTEAFF. In DNA, the CDR3 is TGCAGCGTTGAAGCAGGCGCAGTTAACACTGAAGCTTTCTTT. Variable domain in full (rest from reference TRBV29-1 and TRBJ1-1): SAVISQKPSRDICQRGTSLTIQCQVDSQVTMMFWYRQQPGQSLTLIATANQGSEATYESGFVIDKFPISRPNLTFSTLTVSNMSPEDSSIYLCSVEAGAVNTEAFFGQGTRLTVV.